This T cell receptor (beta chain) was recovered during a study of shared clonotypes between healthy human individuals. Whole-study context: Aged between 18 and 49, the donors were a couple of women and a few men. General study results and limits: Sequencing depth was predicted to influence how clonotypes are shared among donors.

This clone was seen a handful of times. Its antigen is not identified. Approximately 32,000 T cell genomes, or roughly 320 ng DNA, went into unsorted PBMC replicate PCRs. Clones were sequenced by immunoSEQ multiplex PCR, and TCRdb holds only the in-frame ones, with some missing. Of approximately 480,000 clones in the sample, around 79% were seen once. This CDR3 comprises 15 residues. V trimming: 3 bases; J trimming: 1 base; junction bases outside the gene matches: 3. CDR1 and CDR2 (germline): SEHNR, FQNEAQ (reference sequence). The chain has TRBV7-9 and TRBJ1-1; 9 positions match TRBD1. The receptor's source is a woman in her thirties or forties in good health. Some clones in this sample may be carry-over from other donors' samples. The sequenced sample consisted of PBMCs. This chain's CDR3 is CASSFETGGNTEAFF. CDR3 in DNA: TGTGCCAGCAGCTTCGAGACAGGGGGGAACACTGAAGCTTTCTTT.